The 26 T cell receptor beta chains given below trace back to one sample, sequenced in a study of blood T cell repertoires in COVID-19. Produced via immunoSEQ multiplex PCR; TCRdb's table is partial and in-frame only. The profile shows about 17,000 clones, roughly 87% of them singletons. The sample consisted of peripheral blood. The receptors stem from a man in his 60s with active COVID-19.

This chain joins TRBV11-3 and TRBJ2-7; D not resolved. The CDR3 is made up of 12 amino acids. The V gene's germline CDR1 is SGHNT and CDR2 YENEEA. Between the trimmed V and J ends, which lost 5 bases and 0 bases, there was a span of 5 bases. This CDR3 reads CASSPSSYEQYF. The DNA for the CDR3 is TGTGCCAGCAGCCCTAGCTCCTACGAGCAGTACTTC.

The J gene is TRBJ1-1, the V gene TRBV28, with 10 positions matching TRBD1. CDR1 and CDR2 (germline): MDHEN, SYDVKM. The CDR3 length is 14 residues. The ends lost 6 bases at V and 7 bases at J; junction bases unmatched: 8. The CDR3 spells CASRRQGARNEAFF. The CDR3 region has the DNA TGTGCCAGCAGGAGACAGGGGGCGAGGAATGAAGCTTTCTTT.

This chain links TRBV5-6 with TRBJ2-7; 9 bases agree with TRBD1. The CDR3 consists of 17 residues. Germline V CDR1 and CDR2: SGHDT, YYEEEE. The ends lost 3 bases at V and 6 bases at J; junction bases unmatched: 16. The CDR3 DNA sequence: TGTGCCAGCAGCTCATTCCCCTTCGGGACAGGGTTGCTCGAGCAGTACTTC. Residues: CASSSFPFGTGLLEQYF.

The CDR3 loop is CASSLGTGNTGELFF. The CDR3, as DNA: TGTGCCAGCAGCTTAGGGACAGGGAACACCGGGGAGCTGTTTTTT. The chain is built from TRBV11-3 and TRBJ2-2, with 7 bases fitting TRBD1. Trimming removed 1 base from V and 1 base from J; junction bases left unmatched: 0. Per germline, CDR1 SGHNT and CDR2 YENEEA. This CDR3 is built from 15 residues.

The chain has TRBV19 and TRBJ2-7; 9 bases line up with TRBD1. There are 12 residues in the CDR3. The germline CDR1 and CDR2 sequences are LNHDA and SQIVND (reference sequence). V gave up 10 bases and J gave up 3 bases; unmatched junction bases: 4. The CDR3 spells CATRDRDYEQYF. The CDR3 coding sequence is TGTGCCACCCGGGACAGGGACTACGAGCAGTACTTC. The full variable domain, rest sourced from reference TRBV19 and TRBJ2-7, is DGGITQSPKYLFRKEGQNVTLSCEQNLNHDAMYWYRQDPGQGLRLIYYSQIVNDFQKGDIAEGYSVSREKKESFPLTVTSAQKNPTAFYLCATRDRDYEQYFGPGTRLTVT.

The V and J genes are TRBV5-4 and TRBJ2-3, with 7 bases lining up with TRBD2. The CDR3 spans 13 residues. Germline V gene data show CDR1 as SGHNT and CDR2 as YYREEE (reference sequence). Trimming removed 4 bases from V and 11 bases from J; junction bases left unmatched: 10. The CDR3 here is CASSRGGAGWQYF. Written as DNA, the CDR3 is TGTGCCAGCAGCCGGGGAGGGGCGGGCTGGCAGTATTTT.

This chain uses TRBV5-1 with TRBJ2-6; the match to TRBD1 covers 7 bases. This CDR3 contains 20 residues. Germline CDR1 and CDR2: SGHRS and YFSETQ. Germline trimming cut 4 bases from V and 4 bases from J; bases unmatched to any gene: 20. The CDR3 loop is CASSLPPGQRTFRGANVLTF. The CDR3 nucleotides are TGCGCCAGCAGCCTCCCCCCGGGACAGCGGACCTTCAGGGGGGCCAACGTCCTGACTTTC.

This sequence joins TRBV5-6 and TRBJ2-3; the D is unclear. This CDR3 is 13 amino acids long. V shed 4 bases and J shed 3 bases, with 9 bases lying between them. CDR1 and CDR2 from the germline V gene are SGHDT and YYEEEE. The DNA for the CDR3 is TGTGCCAGCAGCCTCCTGTCGACAGATACGCAGTATTTT. It translates to CASSLLSTDTQYF.

The rearrangement links TRBV27 to TRBJ1-1, with a weak D call TRBD1 (5 bases). Germline loops: CDR1 MNHEY, CDR2 SMNVEV (reference sequence). The ends were cut back, 6 bases at V and 4 bases at J, with 15 bases in the middle. CDR3 length: 14 amino acids. CDR3 in DNA: TGTGCCAGCAGCCTTGTGGGGGGGGTCACTGAAGCTTTCTTT. It yields the protein CASSLVGGVTEAFF.

The chain carries TRBV5-8 and TRBJ2-7; 10 bases are shared with TRBD1. Trimming cost V 10 bases and J 3 bases; bases outside gene matches: 16. The germline gives CDR1 SGHTS, CDR2 YDEGEE. The CDR3 covers 16 residues. In nucleotides, the CDR3 is TGTGCCGGCCATCATTTTGCCGGGACAGGGGTCTACGAGCAGTACTTC. Protein sequence: CAGHHFAGTGVYEQYF.

This chain links TRBV4-2 with TRBJ2-3; 12 bases are a match to TRBD2. Germline trimming cut 3 bases from V and 0 bases from J; bases unmatched to any gene: 7. This CDR3 spans 18 amino acids. Per germline, CDR1 LGHNA and CDR2 YNFKEQ. This CDR3 is CASSQTSGGRVSTDTQYF. In nucleotides, the CDR3 is TGTGCCAGCAGCCAGACTAGCGGGGGCCGAGTTAGCACAGATACGCAGTATTTT.

The rearrangement joins TRBV24-1 to TRBJ2-3; 10 nucleotides line up with TRBD1. The CDR3 runs to 15 residues. The germline gives CDR1 KGHDR, CDR2 SFDVKD. The trim removed 6 bases at V and 3 bases at J, leaving 5 bases unmatched. The CDR3 is CATSPGGQGTDTQYF. CDR3 bases: TGTGCCACCAGTCCTGGGGGACAGGGGACAGATACGCAGTATTTT.

V usage is TRBV6-9 and J usage is TRBJ2-5; D is possibly TRBD1 (6 bases). CDR1 MNHGY and CDR2 SVAAGI come from the germline V gene. Trimming removed 5 bases from V and 5 bases from J, with 12 bases in between. The CDR3 runs 13 residues. DNA of the CDR3: TGTGCCAGCAGTCAGGGACACGAGGAGACCCAGTACTTC. Its protein product is CASSQGHEETQYF.

This rearrangement joins TRBV18 to TRBJ2-2, with TRBD2 matching over 9 bases. V was pared by 5 bases and J by 7 bases, with 2 bases of the junction left unmatched. Germline CDR1 KGHSH, CDR2 LQKENI. This CDR3 region has 13 residues. CDR3: CASSSTSGGELFF. The CDR3 nucleotides are TGTGCCAGCTCATCGACTAGCGGCGGGGAGCTGTTTTTT.

The V and J genes are TRBV6-6 and TRBJ1-5; possible D gene TRBD1, 6 bases. The CDR3 extends over 16 amino acids. Trimming shortened V by 6 bases and J by 1 base, and 16 bases separated the two germline ends. In germline, CDR1 is MNHNY, CDR2 SVGAGI (reference sequence). The DNA for the CDR3 is TGTGCCAGCAGCCGACAACAGGGCGACAGCAATCAGCCCCAGCATTTT. Translation gives CASSRQQGDSNQPQHF.

V gene TRBV4-2 combines with J gene TRBJ2-7; the match to TRBD2 covers 7 bases. The germline gives CDR1 LGHNA, CDR2 YNFKEQ. Trimming removed 0 bases from V and 6 bases from J; junction bases left unmatched: 8. The CDR3 length is 15 residues. The CDR3, as DNA: TGTGCCAGCAGCCAAGATCGGGGTTGGGGGGGCGAGCAGTACTTC. Translated: CASSQDRGWGGEQYF.

This chain links TRBV30 with TRBJ1-1; 9 bases are shared with TRBD1. The germline gives CDR1 GTSNPN, CDR2 SVGIG (reference sequence). The CDR3 loop spans 12 amino acids. The V gene end was trimmed by 2 bases and the J gene end by 11 bases; junction bases not matched to a gene: 6. The CDR3 region has the DNA TGTGCCTGGAGTCCCCGGGACAGGGACGCTTTCTTT. Translated, it gives CAWSPRDRDAFF. The variable domain in full, with the rest retrieved from reference TRBV30 and TRBJ1-1, is SQTIHQWPATLVQPVGSPLSLECTVEGTSNPNLYWYRQAAGRGLQLLFYSVGIGQISSEVPQNLSASRPQDRQFILSSKKLLLSDSGFYLCAWSPRDRDAFFGQGTRLTVV.

This sequence joins TRBV25-1 and TRBJ2-2, with D perhaps TRBD2 (5 bases). The V end lost 0 bases, the J end lost 4 bases, and 9 bases lay between the germline ends. CDR3 length: 15 residues. Per germline, CDR1 MGHDK and CDR2 SYGVNS. CDR3 DNA sequence: TGTGCCAGCAGTGAATATGCGGGTGCCACCGGGGAGCTGTTTTTT. This sequence encodes CASSEYAGATGELFF. The complete variable domain, with remaining parts taken from reference TRBV25-1 and TRBJ2-2, reads EADIYQTPRYLVIGTGKKITLECSQTMGHDKMYWYQQDPGMELHLIHYSYGVNSTEKGDLSSESTVSRIRTEHFPLTLESARPSHTSQYLCASSEYAGATGELFFGEGSRLTVL.

V gene TRBV4-3 combines with J gene TRBJ2-3; no definite D call. Germline CDR1 and CDR2: LGHNA and YSLEER. V was cut by 0 bases and J by 0 bases, with 10 bases left in between. The CDR3 extends over 16 amino acids. The CDR3 spells CASSQDDITSTDTQYF. CDR3 coding DNA: TGCGCCAGCAGCCAAGATGACATTACTAGCACAGATACGCAGTATTTT.

The sample holds a few counts of this clone. The chain uses TRBV15 and TRBJ1-2, with D unclear. V was clipped by 4 bases and J by 4 bases, with 10 bases between them. Germline V gives CDR1 LNHNV, CDR2 YYDKDF (reference sequence). This CDR3 has 13 amino acids. The CDR3 region is CATSKDQVYGYTF. Written as DNA, the CDR3 is TGTGCCACCAGCAAAGATCAGGTCTATGGCTACACCTTC.

This clone was detected once. This chain joins TRBV7-6 and TRBJ2-2, with 13 positions matching TRBD2. V gave up 1 base and J gave up 7 bases; unmatched junction bases: 6. This CDR3 contains 17 residues. The germline V gene has CDR1 SGHVS and CDR2 FNYEAQ. Written as DNA, the CDR3 is TGTGCCAGCAGCTTAGGAAGGACTAGCGGGAGTATCGGGGAGCTGTTTTTT. This sequence encodes CASSLGRTSGSIGELFF.

This clone has just a few counts. The V and J genes are TRBV6-2 or TRBV6-3 and TRBJ2-3; D remains ambiguous. Trimming took 0 bases from V and 0 from J, leaving 4 bases between them. Germline V gene sequence: CDR1 MNHEY, CDR2 SVGEGT. This CDR3 has 14 amino acids. The CDR3: CASSYSTSTDTQYF. The CDR3 DNA reads TGTGCCAGCAGTTACTCGACTAGCACAGATACGCAGTATTTT.

The gene calls are TRBV5-1 and TRBJ1-3; D gene uncertain. CDR1 SGHRS and CDR2 YFSETQ come from the germline V gene. Between the trimmed V and J ends, which lost 0 bases and 0 bases, there was a span of 7 bases. The CDR3 extends over 15 amino acids. CDR3 DNA sequence: TGCGCCAGCAGCTTGGACAGAAACTCTGGAAACACCATATATTTT. Translation: CASSLDRNSGNTIYF. Using reference TRBV5-1 and TRBJ1-3 for the parts outside the CDR3, the full variable domain is KAGVTQTPRYLIKTRGQQVTLSCSPISGHRSVSWYQQTPGQGLQFLFEYFSETQRNKGNFPGRFSGRQFSNSRSEMNVSTLELGDSALYLCASSLDRNSGNTIYFGEGSWLTVV.

V gene TRBV3-1 (or the pseudogene TRBV3-2) combines with J gene TRBJ1-1, with 9 nucleotides matching TRBD1. The CDR3 is made up of 17 amino acids. CDR1 LGHDT and CDR2 YNNKEL come from the germline V gene (reference sequence). The V gene end was trimmed by 2 bases and the J gene end by 4 bases; junction bases not matched to a gene: 11. The CDR3 protein is CASSQRFTGGRGTEAFF. The CDR3 coding sequence is TGTGCCAGCAGCCAAAGATTTACAGGGGGCCGGGGCACTGAAGCTTTCTTT.

This chain uses TRBV5-4 with TRBJ1-1, with D hard to call. The V end lost 0 bases, the J end lost 4 bases, and 16 bases lay between the germline ends. CDR3 length: 16 residues. Germline V lookup: CDR1 SGHNT, CDR2 YYREEE (reference sequence). The chain's CDR3 is CASSLAGVRVATEAFF. The CDR3 DNA reads as TGTGCCAGCAGCTTGGCCGGAGTGAGGGTTGCCACTGAAGCTTTCTTT.

The rearrangement links TRBV9 to TRBJ2-5, with D possibly being TRBD2 (7 bases). The V end lost 0 bases, the J end lost 2 bases, and 17 bases lay between the germline ends. Germline V CDR1 and CDR2: SGDLS, YYNGEE. The CDR3 length is 17 residues. This chain's CDR3 is CASSVGGRAGDQETQYF. The DNA of the CDR3 is TGTGCCAGCAGCGTAGGAGGGAGGGCAGGGGATCAAGAGACCCAGTACTTC.